The 20 T cell receptor beta chains given below trace back to one sample, sequenced in a study of glioma-infiltrating T cells after dendritic cell vaccination. The repertoire was sequenced with immunoSEQ multiplex PCR; TCRdb's copy has only in-frame clones and lacks some. The data contain under 100,000 clones, 85% to 90% of them singletons. This sample comprised blood, obtained before dendritic cell vaccination. The receptors stem from a human donor with glioblastoma.

The chain joins TRBV10-3 to TRBJ1-1; weak D call: TRBD1 (5 bases). The CDR3 consists of 13 residues. Germline V gives CDR1 ENHRY, CDR2 SYGVKD. V lost 6 bases and J lost 12, with 20 bases in between. CDR3: CAISGGAVGDTFF. The CDR3 DNA reads as TGTGCCATCAGCGGCGGGGCAGTGGGCGACACTTTCTTT.

The chain has TRBV2 and TRBJ2-7; possibly TRBD1 for D (7 bases). The V end lost 4 bases, the J end lost 1 base, and 14 bases lay between the germline ends. CDR1 is SNHLY and CDR2 is FYNNEI in the germline V gene. This CDR3 is built from 15 residues. The CDR3 DNA reads as TGTGCCAGCAGTGCTCAGGGGGGCCTTTCCTACGAGCAGTACTTC. It translates to CASSAQGGLSYEQYF.

The chain links TRBV7-2 to TRBJ2-5; 9 nucleotides match TRBD1. This CDR3 has 13 amino acids. The V segment lost 6 bases and the J segment 5 bases; nucleotides outside the gene matches: 4. CDR1 is SGHTA and CDR2 is FQGNSA in the germline V gene. In DNA form, the CDR3 reads TGTGCCAGCAGAGAACAGGGGGCGGAGACCCAGTACTTC. It is translated as CASREQGAETQYF.

This rearrangement joins TRBV5-1 to TRBJ2-1; the match to TRBD1 covers 7 bases. Germline V lookup: CDR1 SGHRS, CDR2 YFSETQ. The CDR3 runs 14 residues. Trimming cost V 4 bases and J 2 bases; bases outside gene matches: 3. CDR3 sequence: CASSPGQAYNEQFF. CDR3 nucleotide sequence: TGCGCCAGCAGCCCTGGACAGGCCTACAATGAGCAGTTCTTC.

The V gene is TRBV19, the J gene TRBJ1-6; D not resolved. Trimming took off 7 bases at V and 4 bases at J, with 14 bases between the two ends. The CDR3 contains 15 residues. Per germline, CDR1 LNHDA and CDR2 SQIVND (reference sequence). CDR3 amino acids: CASTLIWAYNSPLHF. CDR3 in DNA: TGTGCCAGTACCCTCATCTGGGCTTATAATTCACCCCTCCACTTT.

This rearrangement joins TRBV29-1 to TRBJ1-5; 7 nucleotides agree with TRBD1. With 6 bases clipped from V and 6 bases from J, the junction kept 8 bases outside the gene matches. The CDR3 is made up of 13 amino acids. The germline V gene encodes CDR1 SQVTM and CDR2 ANQGSEA. CDR3 sequence (DNA): TGCAGCGTGGCCGACAGGGTTGGTCAGCCCCAGCATTTT. Protein: CSVADRVGQPQHF.

This clone was counted only a few times. This chain joins TRBV25-1 and TRBJ1-2, with D possibly TRBD1 on 6 matching bases. CDR3 length: 15 residues. Germline CDR1 reads MGHDK; CDR2 reads SYGVNS. Trimming removed 7 bases from V and 8 bases from J, with 23 bases in between. The CDR3 DNA reads TGTGCCAGCACCCACGGGGACACCACCCGTGGAGGCTACACCTTC. Residues: CASTHGDTTRGGYTF.

This sequence joins TRBV27 and TRBJ2-1; 7 bases are shared with TRBD2. The CDR3 sequence is 14 residues long. V trimming: 4 bases; J trimming: 2 bases; junction bases outside the gene matches: 2. Germline loops: CDR1 MNHEY, CDR2 SMNVEV (reference sequence). The CDR3 sequence is CASSWGGAYNEQFF. The CDR3 nucleotides read TGTGCCAGCAGTTGGGGGGGGGCCTACAATGAGCAGTTCTTC.

The chain uses TRBV29-1 and TRBJ1-1, with D possibly TRBD1 on 6 matching bases. V was pared by 4 bases and J by 11 bases, with 8 bases between. Germline loops: CDR1 SQVTM, CDR2 ANQGSEA. The CDR3 has 9 amino acids. The CDR3 loop is CSVGQGAFF. The CDR3 region has the DNA TGCAGCGTTGGCCAGGGGGCTTTCTTT.

This clone was recorded only once. This chain joins TRBV19 and TRBJ1-5, with 8 bases matching TRBD1. J lost 6 bases, V lost 6 bases, and 13 bases had no gene match. The CDR3 covers 16 residues. Germline CDR1 is LNHDA and CDR2 is SQIVND (reference sequence). The CDR3 protein is CASRALGQGQVQPQHF. CDR3 nucleotides: TGTGCCAGTAGGGCTTTAGGACAGGGTCAAGTTCAGCCCCAGCATTTT.

V usage is TRBV18 and J usage is TRBJ1-2, with 10 positions matching TRBD1. The CDR3 totals 15 residues. The germline CDR1 and CDR2 sequences are KGHSH and LQKENI. Losses at the gene ends were 3 bases for V and 4 bases for J; bases not matched to a gene: 5. CDR3 sequence: CASSPQGQGIYGYTF. In DNA form, the CDR3 reads TGTGCCAGCTCACCCCAGGGACAGGGGATCTATGGCTACACCTTC.

The V gene is TRBV7-2, the J gene TRBJ2-3; TRBD2 aligns across 10 bases. Germline assignment: CDR1 SGHTA and CDR2 FQGNSA. The CDR3 is made up of 17 amino acids. After removal of 1 base from V and 6 bases from J, the junction contained 10 bases not matched to a gene. The CDR3 nucleotides are TGTGCCAGCAGCTTAGGAGGAGGAGCGGGAGGGCGGGATACGCAGTATTTT. It specifies CASSLGGGAGGRDTQYF.

This chain links TRBV27 with TRBJ2-6; D is perhaps TRBD2 (6 bases). The CDR3 extends over 15 amino acids. Looked up from germline, CDR1 is MNHEY and CDR2 is SMNVEV (reference sequence). V was pared by 6 bases and J by 2 bases, with 11 bases between. The CDR3 DNA reads TGTGCCAGCAGCTGGGCTAGCGCTGGGGCCAACGTCCTGACTTTC. Translated, it gives CASSWASAGANVLTF.

This sequence joins TRBV7-9 and TRBJ1-1; D may be TRBD1 (6 bases). This CDR3 is built from 14 residues. In germline, CDR1 is SEHNR, CDR2 FQNEAQ (reference sequence). Trimming removed 7 bases from V and 1 base from J, with 13 bases in between. CDR3: CASTPHRANTEAFF. CDR3 DNA: TGTGCCAGCACGCCCCACAGGGCGAACACTGAAGCTTTCTTT.

This clone was seen a handful of times. The chain carries TRBV4-2 and TRBJ1-4; D might be TRBD1 (6 bases). In germline, CDR1 is LGHNA, CDR2 YNFKEQ. The length of the CDR3 is 15 residues. Trimming cost V 0 bases and J 7 bases, with 12 bases left between them. The CDR3 nucleotides are TGTGCCAGCAGCCAAGATTGGGGGCAAAGTGAAAAACTGTTTTTT. Translating it yields CASSQDWGQSEKLFF.

The chain uses TRBV7-2 and TRBJ2-1; perhaps TRBD1 as D (6 bases). The V end lost 5 bases, the J end lost 1 base, and 12 bases lay between the germline ends. The CDR3 totals 15 residues. Germline V CDR1 and CDR2: SGHTA, FQGNSA. In DNA, the CDR3 is TGTGCCAGCAGCCCCGGACAGAGGTCCTACAATGAGCAGTTCTTC. Its protein product is CASSPGQRSYNEQFF.

CDR3 sequence (DNA): TGTGCCAGCAGCTTGGTCCGGGACACCGGGGAGCTGTTTTTT. Its protein is CASSLVRDTGELFF. The genes are TRBV5-4 and TRBJ2-2, with D uncertain. The V gene's germline CDR1 is SGHNT and CDR2 YYREEE (reference sequence). This CDR3 has 14 amino acids. V shed 0 bases and J shed 3 bases, with 6 bases lying between them.

The rearrangement joins TRBV5-1 to TRBJ2-7; weak D call: TRBD1 (5 bases). The CDR3 is 13 amino acids. Trimming shortened V by 5 bases and J by 0 bases, and 9 bases separated the two germline ends. Germline CDR1 reads SGHRS; CDR2 reads YFSETQ. The CDR3 loop is CASRLTDSYEQYF. DNA for the CDR3: TGCGCCAGCAGGTTGACAGACTCCTACGAGCAGTACTTC.

V gene TRBV7-9 combines with J gene TRBJ2-7; unclear D gene. V dropped 1 base and J dropped 4 bases, with 5 bases sitting between them. The germline V gene encodes CDR1 SEHNR and CDR2 FQNEAQ (reference sequence). This CDR3 has 12 amino acids. CDR3 amino acids: CASSLGAYEQYF. In DNA, the CDR3 is TGTGCCAGCAGCTTAGGCGCATACGAGCAGTACTTC.

The chain links TRBV4-1 to TRBJ2-5, with 10 positions matching TRBD2. Trimming took 6 bases from V and 6 from J; bases not matched to a gene: 13. Looked up from germline, CDR1 is MGHRA and CDR2 is YSYEKL. This CDR3 spans 16 amino acids. CDR3 sequence: CASRPRTSGFTKTQYF. CDR3 coding DNA: TGCGCCAGCAGACCTCGGACTAGCGGTTTTACTAAGACCCAGTACTTC.